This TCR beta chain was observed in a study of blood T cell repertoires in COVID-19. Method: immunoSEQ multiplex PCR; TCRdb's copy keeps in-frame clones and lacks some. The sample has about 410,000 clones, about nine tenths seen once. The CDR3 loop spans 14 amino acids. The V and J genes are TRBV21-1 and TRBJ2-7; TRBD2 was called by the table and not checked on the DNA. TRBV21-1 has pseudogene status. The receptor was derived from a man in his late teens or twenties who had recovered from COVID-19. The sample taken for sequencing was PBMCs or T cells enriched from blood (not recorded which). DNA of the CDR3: TGTGCCAGCAGCTTACGACTGAACTCCTACGAGCAGTACTTC. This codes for CASSLRLNSYEQYF.